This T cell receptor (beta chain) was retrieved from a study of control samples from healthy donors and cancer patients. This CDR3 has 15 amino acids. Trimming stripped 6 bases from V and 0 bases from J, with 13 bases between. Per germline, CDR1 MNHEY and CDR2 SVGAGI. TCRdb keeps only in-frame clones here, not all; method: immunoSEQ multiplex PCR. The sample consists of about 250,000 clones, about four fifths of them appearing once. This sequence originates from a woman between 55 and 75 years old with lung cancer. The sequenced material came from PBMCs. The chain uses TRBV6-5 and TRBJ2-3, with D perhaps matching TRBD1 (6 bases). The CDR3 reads CASRKQGTSTDTQYF. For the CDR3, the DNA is TGTGCCAGCAGGAAACAGGGAACTAGCACAGATACGCAGTATTTT.